This T cell receptor beta chain is from a study of regulatory T cells in long-lasting Graves disease. Sample time point: newly diagnosed GD, antithyroid drugs for less than 3 months. Extracted RNA from PBMCs served as the source of the TCR library. The authors built TCR beta libraries using iRepertoire HTBI primers and Arm-PCR of CDR3 regions. TCRdb ran MiXCR on the multiplex PCR reads and lists one entry per CDR3 protein. The sample records around 320,000 distinct CDR3 sequences, 16% being singletons. V shed 1 base and J shed 5 bases, with 14 bases lying between them. Per germline, CDR1 LGHDT and CDR2 YNNKEL (reference sequence). This CDR3 is built from 15 residues. This clonotype was picked up many times. The same sample was also studied in work on T cells in Graves' hyperthyroidism and ophthalmopathy.

Sample: peripheral blood mononuclear cells (PBMCs), taken at new diagnosis, from a patient treated with antithyroid drugs. V gene TRBV3-1 combines with J gene TRBJ2-5; unclear D gene. This receptor was obtained from a man aged 40-49 years with Graves disease. In DNA, the CDR3 is TGTGCCAGCAGCCAAGTCTCCGGTTTCGGGGAGACCCAGTACTTC. This codes for CASSQVSGFGETQYF.